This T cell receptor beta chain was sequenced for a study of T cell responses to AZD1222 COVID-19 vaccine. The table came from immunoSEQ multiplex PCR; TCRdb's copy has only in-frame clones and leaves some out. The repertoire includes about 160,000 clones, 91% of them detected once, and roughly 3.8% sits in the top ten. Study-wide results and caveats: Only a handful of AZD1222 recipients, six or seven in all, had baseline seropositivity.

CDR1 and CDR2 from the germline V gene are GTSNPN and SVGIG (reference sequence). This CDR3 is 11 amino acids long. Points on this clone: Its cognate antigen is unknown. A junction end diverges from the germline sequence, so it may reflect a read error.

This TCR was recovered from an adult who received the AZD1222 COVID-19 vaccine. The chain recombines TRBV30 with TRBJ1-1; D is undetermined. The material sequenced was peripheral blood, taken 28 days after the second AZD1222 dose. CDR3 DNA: TGTGCCGGGAGTAGAGGAACTGAAGCTTTCTTT. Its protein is CAGSRGTEAFF.